This T cell receptor (beta chain) was sequenced for a study of control samples from healthy donors and cancer patients. Data came from immunoSEQ multiplex PCR; TCRdb stores just in-frame clones and leaves some out. The data hold 130,000 or so clones, with roughly 89% observed a single time. Per the germline V gene, CDR1 is MDHEN and CDR2 is SYDVKM. The CDR3 spans 14 residues. The junction had 9 bases not matched to a gene; V was cut back by 6 bases and J by 5 bases. V is TRBV28 and J is TRBJ1-1; 7 nucleotides match TRBD1. The sample taken for sequencing was blood. This TCR derives from a man aged 18 to 30 in good health. This CDR3 reads CASRAPPGGTEAFF. The DNA of the CDR3 is TGTGCCAGCAGGGCCCCCCCAGGGGGGACTGAAGCTTTCTTT.